One and the same sample provided the 25 T cell receptor beta chains below, sequenced in a study of cytomegalovirus exposure and HLA in healthy donors. PCR primers comprised 60 Vbeta and 13 Jbeta primers. Some clones are missing from TCRdb's copy, which holds only in-frame ones; the method was immunoSEQ multiplex PCR. Here the sample spans some 130,000 clones, more than 70% being singletons. Material: PBMCs. These receptors came from a man in his forties in good health and CMV-seronegative.

The V call is TRBV5-3, the J call TRBJ2-5, with TRBD2 matching over 11 bases. TRBV5-3 is an ORF; its function is uncertain. The CDR3 has 15 amino acids. Losses at the gene ends were 8 bases for V and 4 bases for J; bases not matched to a gene: 10. CDR3 sequence (DNA): TGTGCCAGGGGGACTAGCGGTACCCTCGGAGAGACCCAGTACTTC. It codes for CARGTSGTLGETQYF.

The rearrangement joins TRBV25-1 to TRBJ1-1; 10 nucleotides line up with TRBD1. Germline V gene sequence: CDR1 MGHDK, CDR2 SYGVNS. V trimming: 0 bases; J trimming: 6 bases; junction bases outside the gene matches: 7. The CDR3 has 16 amino acids. CDR3 DNA: TGTGCCAGCAGTGAATATGAGGGACAGGGGAGGGCTGAAGCTTTCTTT. Translation gives CASSEYEGQGRAEAFF.

A single count supports this clone. The chain is built from TRBV7-9 and TRBJ1-3, with D possibly matching TRBD1 (5 bases). Trimming shortened V by 2 bases and J by 4 bases, and 6 bases separated the two germline ends. The germline CDR1 and CDR2 sequences are SEHNR and FQNEAQ (reference sequence). The CDR3 runs to 13 residues. The CDR3, as DNA: TGTGCCAGCAGCTTATCAGGGGGAAACACCATATATTTT. It is translated as CASSLSGGNTIYF.

The V and J genes are TRBV6-5 and TRBJ2-7, with 8 bases fitting TRBD1. This CDR3 contains 13 residues. The V and J ends lost 6 bases and 5 bases, in that order; junction bases with no gene match: 6. Germline CDR1 is MNHEY and CDR2 is SVGAGI. The CDR3 sequence is CASRQGGSDEQYF. DNA of the CDR3: TGTGCCAGCAGACAGGGGGGATCGGACGAGCAGTACTTC.

This chain joins TRBV6-1 and TRBJ1-3; D is ambiguous. CDR1 and CDR2 (germline): MNHNS, SASEGT. The CDR3 totals 18 residues. Trimming pared 1 base from V and 0 bases from J, leaving 16 bases between. The CDR3 coding sequence is TGTGCCAGCAGTGAAGTTAGCGGCATTAGGACCTCTGGAAACACCATATATTTT. Protein product: CASSEVSGIRTSGNTIYF.

This clone was seen a handful of times. The V call is TRBV5-4, the J call TRBJ2-3, with 7 positions matching TRBD2. This CDR3 is 17 amino acids long. From germline, CDR1 is SGHNT and CDR2 YYREEE (reference sequence). Trimming at V came to 0 bases and at J to 2 bases, leaving 9 bases not matched to a gene. The CDR3 DNA follows: TGTGCCAGCAGCTTGGAGATCGCAGCGGGGCACACAGATACGCAGTATTTT. This codes for CASSLEIAAGHTDTQYF.

V is TRBV19 and J is TRBJ2-3; 7 bases agree with TRBD2. There are 15 residues in the CDR3. V shed 6 bases and J 5 bases; nucleotides not matched to a gene: 11. The germline V gene has CDR1 LNHDA and CDR2 SQIVND (reference sequence). CDR3 protein: CASRGWWAGEDTQYF. DNA of the CDR3: TGTGCCAGTAGAGGCTGGTGGGCGGGGGAAGATACGCAGTATTTT.

Comment on this clone: Because the CDR3 is missing its conserved closing phenylalanine or tryptophan, this is likely a read error. The V and J genes are TRBV30 and TRBJ1-5; 9 bases map to TRBD1. Per the germline V gene, CDR1 is GTSNPN and CDR2 is SVGIG (reference sequence). Unmatched junction bases numbered 6, after V lost 2 bases and J lost 7 bases. CDR3 length equals 14 residues. The CDR3 loop reads CAWSRFTGGQPQHS. CDR3 in DNA: TGTGCCTGGAGTCGCTTCACAGGGGGCCAGCCCCAGCATTCT.

The chain has TRBV7-9 and TRBJ2-5, with TRBD2 as a possible D gene (5 bases). The germline gives CDR1 SEHNR, CDR2 FQNEAQ (reference sequence). The CDR3 has 14 residues. V lost 1 base, J lost 4 bases, and 10 bases lay in between. CDR3 DNA sequence: TGTGCCAGCAGCTTAGGGTTCGAGGGAGAGACCCAGTACTTC. Amino acids: CASSLGFEGETQYF.

The chain uses TRBV7-9 and TRBJ2-7; TRBD1 agrees at 7 bases. Germline V CDR1 and CDR2: SEHNR, FQNEAQ (reference sequence). The CDR3 consists of 14 residues. V dropped 4 bases and J dropped 3; count of bases not matched to a gene: 6. CDR3 region: CASSSRQGHYEQYF. The CDR3 nucleotides are TGTGCCAGCAGCTCCAGACAGGGACACTACGAGCAGTACTTC.

V is TRBV21-1 and J is TRBJ2-3; the table's TRBD1 call for D was not verified on the DNA. TRBV21-1 is designated a pseudogene. The CDR3 length is 17 residues. The CDR3 DNA sequence: TGTGCCAGCAGCAAAATCAGGCAGGGCAGGTCCACAGATACGCAGTATTTT. Translated: CASSKIRQGRSTDTQYF.

This chain connects TRBV7-2 to TRBJ1-2, with D possibly being TRBD1 (6 bases). Per the germline V gene, CDR1 is SGHTA and CDR2 is FQGNSA. The ends were cut back, 2 bases at V and 8 bases at J, with 12 bases in the middle. This CDR3 comprises 13 residues. In nucleotides, the CDR3 is TGTGCCAGCAGCTTACCGGGGGGCCCGGGCTACACCTTC. Its translation is CASSLPGGPGYTF.

The rearrangement joins TRBV2 to TRBJ2-7, with TRBD1 matching over 9 bases. With 9 bases clipped from V and 3 bases from J, the junction kept 6 bases outside the gene matches. This CDR3 has 13 amino acids. The germline V gene has CDR1 SNHLY and CDR2 FYNNEI. The CDR3 region has the DNA TGTGCCAGAAACCCGGGACAGGGCTACGAGCAGTACTTC. Translating gives CARNPGQGYEQYF. Using reference TRBV2 and TRBJ2-7 for the parts outside the CDR3, the full variable domain is EPEVTQTPSHQVTQMGQEVILRCVPISNHLYFYWYRQILGQKVEFLVSFYNNEISEKSEIFDDQFSVERPDGSNFTLKIRSTKLEDSAMYFCARNPGQGYEQYFGPGTRLTVT.

The CDR3 here is CASSSSGLETDTQYF. CDR3 nucleotides: TGTGCCAGTAGTTCTTCGGGACTGGAAACAGATACGCAGTATTTT. The chain links TRBV19 to TRBJ2-3, with D possibly matching TRBD2 (6 bases). V lost 5 bases, J lost 3 bases, and 15 bases lay in between. This CDR3 is 15 amino acids long. Germline-derived CDR1 and CDR2 are LNHDA and SQIVND (reference sequence).

CDR3 DNA: TGCGCCAGCAGCAACGGGGGGGCCGGCTACGAGCAGTACTTC. It specifies CASSNGGAGYEQYF. V is TRBV5-1 and J is TRBJ2-7, with 8 bases lining up with TRBD2. The V and J ends lost 4 bases and 3 bases, in that order; junction bases with no gene match: 6. This CDR3 is 14 amino acids long. CDR1 and CDR2 (germline): SGHRS, YFSETQ.

J is TRBJ2-7 and V is TRBV6-6; 13 bases are a match to TRBD2. V shed 5 bases, J shed 7 bases, and the junction held 8 bases outside the gene matches. This CDR3 spans 15 amino acids. The germline gives CDR1 MNHNY, CDR2 SVGAGI (reference sequence). CDR3 sequence (DNA): TGTGCCAGCAGTACCACTAGCGGGAGGGAAGGGGAGCAGTACTTC. Translation gives CASSTTSGREGEQYF.

This chain joins TRBV4-3 and TRBJ1-4; 9 nucleotides agree with TRBD1. V was pared by 1 base and J by 7 bases, with 10 bases of the junction left unmatched. This CDR3 is built from 17 residues. The germline CDR1 and CDR2 sequences are LGHNA and YSLEER. The CDR3, as DNA: TGCGCCAGCAGCCAAGGGTGGACCGGGACAGGGAGTGAAAAACTGTTTTTT. Amino acid sequence: CASSQGWTGTGSEKLFF.

The chain's CDR3 is CASWVGVRSGNTEAFF. The DNA for the CDR3 is TGTGCCAGCTGGGTAGGGGTGCGATCTGGGAACACTGAAGCTTTCTTT. The gene calls are TRBV2 and TRBJ1-1, with D possibly matching TRBD1 (5 bases). This CDR3 is built from 16 residues. Germline loops: CDR1 SNHLY, CDR2 FYNNEI. Trimming removed 8 bases at V and 1 base at J, with 20 bases between.

This chain links TRBV5-1 with TRBJ1-2; D unclear. Trimming shortened V by 0 bases and J by 4 bases, and 7 bases separated the two germline ends. This CDR3 comprises 13 residues. Germline V gene data show CDR1 as SGHRS and CDR2 as YFSETQ. The CDR3 protein is CASSLETGYGYTF. The DNA of the CDR3 is TGCGCCAGCAGCTTGGAAACCGGCTATGGCTACACCTTC.

Written as DNA, the CDR3 is TGTGCCACCAGCAGAGATGGGAGCGGGGGGGAAGAGACCCAGTACTTC. It translates to CATSRDGSGGEETQYF. V is TRBV15 and J is TRBJ2-5, with 10 bases matching TRBD2. After removal of 0 bases from V and 3 bases from J, the junction contained 4 bases not matched to a gene. The CDR3 has 16 amino acids. Germline V gene lookup returns CDR1 LNHNV and CDR2 YYDKDF (reference sequence).

The CDR3 coding sequence is TGCGCCAGCAGGGGTGTGGGGGCGACGGCAGATACGCAGTATTTT. Translation: CASRGVGATADTQYF. The chain recombines TRBV10-2 with TRBJ2-3; D is perhaps TRBD1 (6 bases). The length of the CDR3 is 15 residues. Trimming pared 6 bases from V and 4 bases from J, leaving 17 bases between. Per the germline V gene, CDR1 is WSHSY and CDR2 is SAAADI.

The chain uses TRBV14 and TRBJ1-1; D is uncertain. V was trimmed by 4 bases and J by 7 bases, leaving 7 bases between them. This CDR3 comprises 11 residues. Germline V gene sequence: CDR1 SGHDN, CDR2 FVKESK. CDR3 amino acids: CASSRGGEAFF. CDR3 nucleotide sequence: TGTGCCAGCAGCCGCGGTGGTGAAGCTTTCTTT.

This chain connects TRBV19 to TRBJ2-1, with TRBD2 matching over 8 bases. Losses at the gene ends were 1 base for V and 4 bases for J; bases not matched to a gene: 6. Germline V lookup: CDR1 LNHDA, CDR2 SQIVND (reference sequence). The CDR3 covers 16 residues. CDR3 residues: CASSIGGGGSYNEQFF. CDR3 sequence (DNA): TGTGCCAGTAGTATAGGGGGCGGGGGGTCGTACAATGAGCAGTTCTTC.

There are many counts of this clone. This rearrangement joins TRBV5-6 to TRBJ2-3, with no clear D. V lost 5 bases to trimming and J lost 7 bases, with 14 bases between them. CDR1 is SGHDT, CDR2 YYEEEE, per germline. The CDR3 is made up of 13 amino acids. The CDR3 loop reads CASSTVGGNTQYF. In nucleotides, the CDR3 is TGTGCCAGCAGTACTGTCGGCGGTAATACGCAGTATTTT.

This sequence joins TRBV15 and TRBJ2-2, with TRBD2 identical over 13 bases. The CDR3 consists of 16 residues. Germline-derived CDR1 and CDR2 are LNHNV and YYDKDF (reference sequence). V dropped 1 base and J dropped 6; count of bases not matched to a gene: 2. Written as DNA, the CDR3 is TGTGCCACCAGCAGAGGGACTAGCGGGAGTCCCGGGGAGCTGTTTTTT. Translated, it gives CATSRGTSGSPGELFF.